Following are 28 T cell receptor beta chains from one sample sequenced in a study of blood T cells in healthy people across ages. A second PCR, run for about 6 to 12 cycles, used a sample-barcoded 5' primer plus a J-beta primer mix. TCRdb re-analysed the 5' RACE reads in MiXCR, keeping a single row per CDR3 protein. The top ten clones hold roughly two fifths of a sample with about 750,000 distinct CDR3 sequences, 53% of them seen once. Sequenced material: blood. The receptors come from a man aged 80 or over in good health.

The chain carries TRBV2 and TRBJ2-2; 8 nucleotides agree with TRBD1. CDR1 and CDR2 (germline): SNHLY, FYNNEI. V shed 1 base, J shed 6 bases, and the junction held 7 bases outside the gene matches. This CDR3 contains 16 residues. The CDR3 DNA reads TGTGCCAGCAGTGAAGGATCCAGGGGGCGGGCCGGGGAGCTGTTTTTT. Protein: CASSEGSRGRAGELFF.

In this sample, this clonotype turned up a few times. This sequence joins TRBV5-6 and TRBJ2-5, with D possibly being TRBD1 (5 bases). This CDR3 is built from 13 residues. CDR1 and CDR2 from the germline V gene are SGHDT and YYEEEE. Deletions cut 5 bases from V and 1 base from J, with 9 bases between. The CDR3 DNA follows: TGTGCCAGCAGTGAGGACATCCAAGAGACCCAGTACTTC. Amino acid sequence: CASSEDIQETQYF.

The genes are TRBV28 and TRBJ2-5; D may match TRBD1 or TRBD2 (7 bases each). Germline values: CDR1 MDHEN, CDR2 SYDVKM. The CDR3 is 14 amino acids. Trimming shortened V by 4 bases and J by 4 bases, and 13 bases separated the two germline ends. The CDR3 spells CASSSDREGETQYF. The CDR3 nucleotides are TGTGCCAGCAGTTCCGACAGGGAGGGAGAGACCCAGTACTTC.

In its sample, this clonotype was seen once. CDR3 sequence: CASSFRASLAGNTIYF. CDR3 nucleotide sequence: TGTGCCAGCAGCTTCCGGGCCTCCCTGGCTGGAAACACCATATATTTT. The rearrangement joins TRBV7-2 to TRBJ1-3; D remains ambiguous. Germline V lookup: CDR1 SGHTA, CDR2 FQGNSA. V was trimmed by 3 bases and J by 2 bases, leaving 14 bases between them. CDR3 size: 16 residues.

The rearrangement joins TRBV28 to TRBJ1-2; unclear D gene. Germline CDR1 and CDR2: MDHEN and SYDVKM. CDR3 length: 13 amino acids. The CDR3 sequence: CVTREATPYGYTF. Written as DNA, the CDR3 is TGTGTCACACGGGAGGCGACACCCTATGGCTACACCTTC.

A word on this clonotype: The junction and the germline gene differ at one end; a read error may be behind it. The V call is TRBV7-9, the J call TRBJ2-1; 12 nucleotides align to TRBD2. The CDR3 extends over 15 amino acids. The germline V gene has CDR1 SEHNR and CDR2 FQNEAQ (reference sequence). DNA of the CDR3: TGTGCCTGCAGCGCGCTAGCGGGAGGGATGGCTGAGCAGTTCTTC. Translating it yields CACSALAGGMAEQFF.

This clonotype was detected a few times. The V and J genes are TRBV7-2 and TRBJ1-5, with 8 bases fitting TRBD1. Germline V gives CDR1 SGHTA, CDR2 FQGNSA. Germline trimming cut 3 bases from V and 6 bases from J; bases unmatched to any gene: 4. This CDR3 region has 14 residues. The CDR3 protein is CASSFGRGLQPQHF. For the CDR3, the DNA is TGTGCCAGCAGCTTCGGCAGGGGGCTTCAGCCCCAGCATTTT.

The V and J genes are TRBV6-1 and TRBJ2-7; D unresolved. The CDR3 length is 10 residues. Germline CDR1 is MNHNS and CDR2 is SASEGT. V gave up 7 bases and J gave up 7 bases, with 8 bases separating them. CDR3 DNA: TGTGCCAGCACGAGCTTGGAGCAGTACTTC. This encodes CASTSLEQYF.

This clonotype was seen a few times. The V gene is TRBV11-1, the J gene TRBJ2-3, with 10 bases matching TRBD2. Germline V lookup: CDR1 SGHAT, CDR2 FQDESV (reference sequence). The trim removed 4 bases at V and 14 bases at J, leaving 15 bases unmatched. The CDR3 length is 15 residues. The CDR3 DNA reads TGTGCCAGCAGCTCCCCTAGCGGGAGTGGAAGATACGCGTATTTT. Translated, it gives CASSSPSGSGRYAYF. The full variable domain, completed using reference TRBV11-1 and TRBJ2-3, is EAEVAQSPRYKITEKSQAVAFWCDPISGHATLYWYRQILGQGPELLVQFQDESVVDDSQLPKDRFSAERLKGVDSTLKIQPAELGDSAMYLCASSSPSGSGRYAYFGPGTRLTVL.

This clonotype was found a few times. The gene calls are TRBV12-3 or TRBV12-4 and TRBJ2-3; tentatively, D is TRBD2 (5 bases). The CDR3 covers 15 residues. Trimming took 3 bases from V and 3 from J, leaving 13 bases between them. CDR3 amino acids: CASSLSRADTDTQYF. The CDR3 DNA sequence: TGTGCCAGCAGTTTGTCCCGAGCGGATACAGATACGCAGTATTTT.

The rearrangement joins TRBV6-5 to TRBJ1-1, with D tentatively TRBD1 (6 bases). CDR3 size: 15 residues. The V end lost 6 bases, the J end lost 4 bases, and 18 bases lay between the germline ends. In germline, CDR1 is MNHEY, CDR2 SVGAGI. The DNA for the CDR3 is TGTGCCAGCAGAATGCGTAGGGACATTATCACTGAAGCTTTCTTT. It is translated as CASRMRRDIITEAFF.

A few counts support this clonotype. This chain links TRBV13 with TRBJ2-1, with D possibly TRBD1 on 5 matching bases. V lost 1 base to trimming and J lost 12 bases, with 13 bases between them. The CDR3 runs to 13 residues. The V gene's germline CDR1 is PRHDT and CDR2 FYEKMQ (reference sequence). This CDR3 reads CASSLVGQGVQFF. CDR3 bases: TGTGCCAGCAGCTTAGTAGGCCAAGGGGTGCAGTTCTTC.

V usage is TRBV7-9 and J usage is TRBJ2-5; D gene unclear. V was cut by 2 bases and J by 5 bases, with 12 bases left in between. This CDR3 has 14 amino acids. CDR1 is SEHNR and CDR2 is FQNEAQ in the germline V gene (reference sequence). The CDR3 here is CASSLSVVWETQYF. In DNA, the CDR3 is TGTGCCAGCAGCTTAAGCGTAGTGTGGGAGACCCAGTACTTC.

The CDR3 protein is CASSFPTRNTEAFF. Written as DNA, the CDR3 is TGTGCCAGCAGCTTTCCAACAAGAAACACTGAAGCTTTCTTT. The chain couples TRBV7-9 to TRBJ1-1; D call uncertain. Trimming removed 3 bases from V and 2 bases from J, with 10 bases in between. CDR1 is SEHNR, CDR2 FQNEAQ, per germline (reference sequence). CDR3 length: 14 amino acids.

There are a few counts of this clonotype. The chain recombines TRBV10-3 with TRBJ2-1, with D perhaps being TRBD1 or TRBD2 (5 bases each). V was shortened by 2 bases and J by 3 bases, with 11 bases between the two germline ends. CDR1 ENHRY and CDR2 SYGVKD come from the germline V gene. The CDR3 contains 15 residues. As DNA, the CDR3 is TGTGCCATCAGTGAGGGGGGTAAGATCTACAATGAGCAGTTCTTC. Translated, it gives CAISEGGKIYNEQFF.

This sequence joins TRBV6-5 and TRBJ1-1; 9 nucleotides agree with TRBD1. Germline lookup yields CDR1 MNHEY and CDR2 SVGAGI. This CDR3 is 18 amino acids long. With 0 bases clipped from V and 4 bases from J, the junction kept 12 bases outside the gene matches. The CDR3 sequence is CASSYSNRDRVTSTEAFF. For the CDR3, the DNA is TGTGCCAGCAGTTACTCGAATCGGGACAGGGTTACGAGCACTGAAGCTTTCTTT.

This clonotype turned up a few times. CDR3 bases: TGTGCCAGCAGCCCCGGCCGTCGCTCCTATAATTCACCCCTCCACTTT. This codes for CASSPGRRSYNSPLHF. The gene calls are TRBV6-5 and TRBJ1-6, with D uncertain. The ends were cut back, 6 bases at V and 0 bases at J, with 12 bases in the middle. Germline V gene sequence: CDR1 MNHEY, CDR2 SVGAGI. The CDR3 is made up of 16 amino acids.

This sequence joins TRBV7-9 and TRBJ1-2; no reliable D call. This CDR3 comprises 15 residues. Trimming took off 5 bases at V and 5 bases at J, with 18 bases between the two ends. Germline V gene lookup returns CDR1 SEHNR and CDR2 FQNEAQ (reference sequence). The CDR3 DNA follows: TGTGCCAGCAGCCCCTCGACATCTCCGGTGTATGGCTACACCTTC. Its translation: CASSPSTSPVYGYTF.

The sample holds a few counts of this clonotype. The genes are TRBV12-3 or TRBV12-4 and TRBJ2-7, with D possibly being TRBD2 (5 bases). Trimming cost V 3 bases and J 7 bases, with 7 bases left between them. CDR3 length: 11 residues. The CDR3 nucleotides are TGTGCCAGCAGTTTTGAGGGAGAGCAGTACTTC. Protein: CASSFEGEQYF.

The chain uses TRBV27 and TRBJ2-1, with 9 bases aligning to TRBD1. The J call may be wrong; the DNA end is better matched by TRBJ2-7. Germline-derived CDR1 and CDR2 are MNHEY and SMNVEV (reference sequence). The CDR3 is made up of 16 amino acids. The CDR3 reads CASSSPTGTGIHEQYF. The DNA for the CDR3 is TGTGCCAGCAGCTCACCTACCGGGACAGGGATCCACGAGCAGTACTTC.

The chain is built from TRBV7-6 and TRBJ2-5, with D uncertain. The CDR3 consists of 15 residues. V shed 2 bases and J shed 1 base, with 11 bases lying between them. Germline V gene lookup returns CDR1 SGHVS and CDR2 FNYEAQ. The CDR3 bases are TGTGCCAGCAGCTTATTACGGAGTACCCAAGAGACCCAGTACTTC. It translates to CASSLLRSTQETQYF.

The rearrangement joins TRBV4-1 to TRBJ2-5; TRBD2 aligns across 7 bases. J was trimmed by 11 bases and V by 1 base; bases with no gene match: 16. The CDR3 has 16 residues. Germline CDR1 MGHRA, CDR2 YSYEKL. CDR3 region: CASSQGGGSVYNEQYF. CDR3 coding DNA: TGCGCCAGCAGCCAAGGTGGCGGGAGTGTCTACAATGAGCAGTACTTC.

J is TRBJ2-1 and V is TRBV14; D might be TRBD2 (6 bases). Between the trimmed V and J ends, which lost 2 bases and 6 bases, there was a span of 14 bases. Germline CDR1 SGHDN, CDR2 FVKESK. CDR3 length equals 15 residues. The CDR3 DNA is TGTGCCAGCAGCCAAAAGAGCGGGTTCGGCAATGAGCAGTTCTTC. It codes for CASSQKSGFGNEQFF.

Details on this clonotype: This sequence may be a read error, since a much larger clone differs from it by one base. The V gene is TRBV27, the J gene TRBJ2-7, with 7 bases identical to TRBD2. The CDR3 spans 12 residues. The germline V gene encodes CDR1 MNHEY and CDR2 SMNVEV (reference sequence). J was trimmed by 6 bases and V by 7 bases; bases with no gene match: 6. The CDR3 DNA sequence: TGTGCCAGCACCTCGTGGGGGGGCGAGCAGTACTTC. It specifies CASTSWGGEQYF.

This clonotype occurred a few times. V gene TRBV27 combines with J gene TRBJ2-3; D is uncertain. Per germline, CDR1 MNHEY and CDR2 SMNVEV (reference sequence). V was cut by 4 bases and J by 2 bases, with 13 bases left in between. The CDR3 has 15 amino acids. CDR3 sequence: CASSSRRRFTDTQYF. CDR3 DNA sequence: TGTGCCAGCAGTTCCCGACGACGCTTCACAGATACGCAGTATTTT.

The V and J genes are TRBV5-1 and TRBJ1-1; D might be TRBD1 (6 bases). Trimming pared 7 bases from V and 0 bases from J, leaving 13 bases between. CDR1 is SGHRS, CDR2 YFSETQ, per germline. The length of the CDR3 is 14 residues. The CDR3 nucleotides are TGCGCCAGCCACCTGGGACAATTGAACACTGAAGCTTTCTTT. Its translation: CASHLGQLNTEAFF.

Concerning this clonotype: A much more abundant neighbour one base away suggests this may be a read error. This chain connects TRBV7-2 to TRBJ2-4; D is unresolved. The CDR3 loop spans 11 amino acids. The V end lost 1 base, the J end lost 13 bases, and 8 bases lay between the germline ends. CDR1 and CDR2 (germline): SGHTA, FQGNSA. In DNA form, the CDR3 reads TGTGCCAGCAGCTTAGGGCAGGAGCAGTACTTC. Protein product: CASSLGQEQYF.

The count of this clonotype is one. V is TRBV20-1 and J is TRBJ2-7, with a tentative D call TRBD1 (5 bases). Per the germline V gene, CDR1 is DFQATT and CDR2 is SNEGSKA (reference sequence). The CDR3 contains 12 residues. In nucleotides, the CDR3 is TGCAGGGCGAAAATTAAGGGGAATGAGCAGTACTTC. Its translation is CRAKIKGNEQYF.